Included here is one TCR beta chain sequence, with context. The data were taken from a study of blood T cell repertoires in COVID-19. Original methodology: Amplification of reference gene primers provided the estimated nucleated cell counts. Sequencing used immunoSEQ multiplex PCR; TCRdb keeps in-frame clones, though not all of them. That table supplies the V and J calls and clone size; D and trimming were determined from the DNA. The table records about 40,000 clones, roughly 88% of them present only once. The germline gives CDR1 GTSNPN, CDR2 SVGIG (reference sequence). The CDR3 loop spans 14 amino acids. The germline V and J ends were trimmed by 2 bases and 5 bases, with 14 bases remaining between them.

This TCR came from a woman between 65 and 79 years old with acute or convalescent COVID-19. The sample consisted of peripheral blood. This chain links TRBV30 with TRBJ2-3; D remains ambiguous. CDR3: CAWSIPIALDTQYF. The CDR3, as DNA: TGTGCCTGGAGTATCCCCATAGCCTTAGATACGCAGTATTTT.